This T cell receptor (beta chain) was obtained from a study of shared clonotypes between healthy human individuals. For the study at large: CD4 naive cells filled three plates per donor, CD4 memory three, CD8 naive two and CD8 memory one.

At the deep level, the assay was run. Using immunoSEQ multiplex PCR, the repertoire was profiled, and TCRdb retains in-frame clones only, with some absent. The sample holds a few million clones, about 92% seen once. With respect to this clone: The target antigen is unknown.

Broader study findings: Generation of non-shared clonotypes was less probable than generation of clonotypes shared by all four donors. Apart from blood, nothing was sampled; tissue repertoires likely differ.

Germline CDR1 MDHEN, CDR2 SYDVKM. Deletions cut 5 bases from V and 1 base from J, with 25 bases between. CDR3 length: 19 amino acids. The V call is TRBV28, the J call TRBJ2-3; D is possibly TRBD2 (5 bases). This receptor was obtained from a young man in good health. Some clones in this sample may be carry-over from other donors' samples. Sequencing used naive CD4+ T cells from PBMCs. Subset noted: CD45RA+ positively selected. The CDR3 DNA follows: TGTGCCAGCAGTGACCGACGGAGGAAGTATCTCCCTGGCACAGATACGCAGTATTTT. Translation: CASSDRRRKYLPGTDTQYF.